These 25 T cell receptor beta chains originate from one sample sequenced in a study of blood T cell repertoires in COVID-19. Sequencing used immunoSEQ multiplex PCR; TCRdb keeps in-frame clones, though not all of them. The sample has 140,000 or so clones; about 87% are singletons. Source material: peripheral blood. Receptor source: a woman in her forties or fifties with acute or convalescent COVID-19.

The rearrangement joins TRBV19 to TRBJ1-1; D not resolved. The CDR3 is made up of 11 amino acids. Germline loops: CDR1 LNHDA, CDR2 SQIVND (reference sequence). Trimming shortened V by 8 bases and J by 0 bases, and 4 bases separated the two germline ends. This CDR3 reads CASPMNTEAFF. The CDR3 DNA sequence: TGTGCCAGTCCCATGAACACTGAAGCTTTCTTT.

This chain links TRBV27 with TRBJ2-3; 7 nucleotides match TRBD1. Germline values: CDR1 MNHEY, CDR2 SMNVEV (reference sequence). This CDR3 is 15 amino acids long. Losses at the gene ends were 8 bases for V and 6 bases for J; bases not matched to a gene: 14. CDR3 in amino acids: CASSLQGLRMDTQYF. The CDR3 region has the DNA TGTGCCAGCTCACTACAGGGGCTCCGGATGGATACGCAGTATTTT.

The J gene is TRBJ2-2, the V gene TRBV6-5, with TRBD1 identical over 8 bases. V lost 8 bases, J lost 9 bases, and 11 bases stayed unmatched. In germline, CDR1 is MNHEY, CDR2 SVGAGI. The CDR3 has 14 amino acids. CDR3 in DNA: TGTGCCAGCCTCCGGCAGGGGGCAGTACGGGAGCTGTTTTTT. It yields the protein CASLRQGAVRELFF.

The chain employs TRBV5-1 and TRBJ1-3; maybe TRBD1 (5 bases). The CDR3 length is 13 residues. V was clipped by 0 bases and J by 7 bases, with 8 bases between them. Germline assignment: CDR1 SGHRS and CDR2 YFSETQ. CDR3: CASSLAGSNTIYF. CDR3 DNA sequence: TGCGCCAGCAGCTTGGCAGGGTCGAACACCATATATTTT.

The chain is built from TRBV11-2 and TRBJ2-7; weak D call: TRBD1 (6 bases). CDR1 is SGHAT and CDR2 is FQNNGV in the germline V gene. The CDR3 runs 15 residues. V was pared by 1 base and J by 4 bases, with 14 bases between. The CDR3 protein is CASSLGGQRSYEQYF. Here the CDR3 DNA reads TGTGCCAGCAGCTTAGGAGGACAGCGAAGTTACGAGCAGTACTTC.

As concerns this clone: Other nucleotide sequences from this sample produce the same CDR3. V is TRBV3-1 (or the pseudogene TRBV3-2) and J is TRBJ1-6; possibly TRBD1 for D (6 bases). Trimming shortened V by 3 bases and J by 7 bases, and 19 bases separated the two germline ends. Germline loops: CDR1 LGHDT, CDR2 YNNKEL (reference sequence). The CDR3 runs 17 residues. The CDR3 coding sequence is TGTGCCAGCAGCCAGGGGGCCCCGCAGGGTTCAAATTCACCCCTCCACTTT. Its translation: CASSQGAPQGSNSPLHF.

The chain has TRBV28 and TRBJ2-1, with a weak D call TRBD1 (7 bases). The CDR3 runs to 13 residues. With 8 bases removed from V and 10 bases from J, the gap between germline ends came to 18 bases. Germline loops: CDR1 MDHEN, CDR2 SYDVKM. In DNA form, the CDR3 reads TGTGCCAGCCGTCAGGGGGGATCTAAGGAGCAGTTCTTC. Amino acids: CASRQGGSKEQFF.

V is TRBV19 and J is TRBJ2-6, with a weak D call TRBD2 (6 bases). The CDR3 has 15 residues. The ends were cut back, 5 bases at V and 2 bases at J, with 10 bases in the middle. Germline CDR1 is LNHDA and CDR2 is SQIVND (reference sequence). The CDR3 protein is CASSPGGTGANVLTF. Written as DNA, the CDR3 is TGTGCCAGTAGTCCCGGGGGAACTGGGGCCAACGTCCTGACTTTC.

The chain carries TRBV27 and TRBJ1-2, with TRBD1 as a possible D gene (6 bases). V was cut by 4 bases and J by 5 bases, with 11 bases left in between. The CDR3 has 13 residues. The germline V gene has CDR1 MNHEY and CDR2 SMNVEV (reference sequence). CDR3 sequence (DNA): TGTGCCAGCAGTTCACAGGGAGGGTATGGCTACACCTTC. Residues: CASSSQGGYGYTF.

V is TRBV30 and J is TRBJ1-2; 9 positions match TRBD1. This CDR3 is built from 14 residues. Germline trimming cut 3 bases from V and 5 bases from J; bases unmatched to any gene: 7. Germline lookup yields CDR1 GTSNPN and CDR2 SVGIG (reference sequence). In nucleotides, the CDR3 is TGTGCCTGGAGGTTGACCGGGACAGGGTATGGCTACACCTTC. Translation: CAWRLTGTGYGYTF.

This sequence joins TRBV19 and TRBJ2-1, with 9 bases identical to TRBD2. Germline V gene lookup returns CDR1 LNHDA and CDR2 SQIVND (reference sequence). With V trimmed by 10 bases and J by 7 bases, 11 bases remained unmatched. The CDR3 contains 14 residues. The CDR3 is CATDQGGRANEQFF. In DNA, the CDR3 is TGTGCCACCGACCAGGGCGGGAGGGCGAATGAGCAGTTCTTC.

This clone was seen a handful of times. The CDR3 reads CASSPGRRDTEAFF. The CDR3 DNA is TGTGCCAGCTCACCTGGCAGGCGCGACACTGAAGCTTTCTTT. The rearrangement uses TRBV18 and TRBJ1-1; D ambiguous. CDR3 length: 14 amino acids. CDR1 KGHSH and CDR2 LQKENI come from the germline V gene. The ends were cut back, 3 bases at V and 3 bases at J, with 11 bases in the middle.

This clone was counted between two and nine times. The rearrangement uses TRBV4-2 and TRBJ1-2; 9 positions match TRBD1. The CDR3 is 16 amino acids. CDR1 is LGHNA, CDR2 YNFKEQ, per germline. With V trimmed by 3 bases and J by 1 base, 6 bases remained unmatched. DNA of the CDR3: TGTGCCAGCAGCCATGTCCAGGGACAGGGTAACTATGGCTACACCTTC. As protein: CASSHVQGQGNYGYTF.

This chain joins TRBV7-3 and TRBJ2-5; TRBD2 aligns across 9 bases. CDR1 is SGHTA, CDR2 FQGTGA, per germline. The CDR3 totals 15 residues. V lost 2 bases, J lost 1 base, and 2 bases stayed unmatched. The CDR3 DNA is TGTGCCAGCAGCTTACTAGCGGGGATCCAAGAGACCCAGTACTTC. This translates into CASSLLAGIQETQYF.

The chain couples TRBV5-4 to TRBJ1-2; perhaps TRBD1 as D (5 bases). Germline V gives CDR1 SGHNT, CDR2 YYREEE (reference sequence). The germline V and J ends were trimmed by 0 bases and 2 bases, with 11 bases remaining between them. The CDR3 has 15 residues. CDR3 sequence reads: CASSLDPGENYGYTF. The CDR3 coding sequence is TGTGCCAGCAGCTTGGATCCGGGGGAAAACTATGGCTACACCTTC.

CDR3 coding DNA: TGTGCCAGTGACAGGGGTAGGGACACTGAAGCTTTCTTT. Protein: CASDRGRDTEAFF. The chain recombines TRBV19 with TRBJ1-1; TRBD1 agrees at 8 bases. V lost 8 bases and J lost 3; bases outside the gene matches: 5. Germline lookup yields CDR1 LNHDA and CDR2 SQIVND (reference sequence). The CDR3 has 13 amino acids.

This chain joins TRBV7-3 and TRBJ2-2; possibly TRBD1 for D (6 bases). Trimming took 2 bases from V and 7 from J, leaving 11 bases between them. CDR3 length: 14 residues. CDR1 is SGHTA, CDR2 FQGTGA, per germline. The CDR3 DNA follows: TGTGCCAGCAGCTTACAGGGGTCCATCGGGGAGCTGTTTTTT. Translating gives CASSLQGSIGELFF.

The chain uses TRBV5-1 and TRBJ2-3; 9 bases agree with TRBD2. Germline V gene sequence: CDR1 SGHRS, CDR2 YFSETQ. The CDR3 is 16 residues long. The junction had 4 bases not matched to a gene; V was cut back by 2 bases and J by 0 bases. The CDR3 DNA reads as TGCGCCAGCAGCTTTAGCGGGGGTGCTAGCACAGATACGCAGTATTTT. It is translated as CASSFSGGASTDTQYF.

J is TRBJ1-1 and V is TRBV28, with 8 bases identical to TRBD1. V shed 6 bases and J 7 bases; nucleotides not matched to a gene: 13. There are 15 residues in the CDR3. Germline values: CDR1 MDHEN, CDR2 SYDVKM. The CDR3 reads CASSTRGQGAGEAFF. The CDR3 DNA reads as TGTGCCAGCAGCACTAGGGGCCAGGGGGCGGGTGAAGCTTTCTTT. Full variable domain (remainder filled in from reference TRBV28 and TRBJ1-1): DVKVTQSSRYLVKRTGEKVFLECVQDMDHENMFWYRQDPGLGLRLIYFSYDVKMKEKGDIPEGYSVSREKKERFSLILESASTNQTSMYLCASSTRGQGAGEAFFGQGTRLTVV.

The chain carries TRBV30 and TRBJ1-4; 10 positions agree with TRBD1. J gave up 5 bases and V 1 base, and 1 base lay outside the gene matches. CDR1 and CDR2 (germline): GTSNPN, SVGIG (reference sequence). The CDR3 sequence is 14 residues long. CDR3 coding DNA: TGTGCCTGGAGTGGGGGACAGGGGAATGAAAAACTGTTTTTT. This codes for CAWSGGQGNEKLFF.

The chain carries TRBV15 and TRBJ2-1, with D perhaps matching TRBD2 (6 bases). The CDR3 has 15 amino acids. Per germline, CDR1 LNHNV and CDR2 YYDKDF (reference sequence). Trimming cost V 0 bases and J 3 bases, with 9 bases left between them. This CDR3 reads CATSREGLVYNEQFF. DNA for the CDR3: TGTGCCACCAGCAGAGAGGGACTGGTCTACAATGAGCAGTTCTTC.

The chain is built from TRBV29-1 and TRBJ1-4; 8 nucleotides match TRBD1. This CDR3 region has 16 residues. The V and J ends lost 7 bases and 0 bases, in that order; junction bases with no gene match: 10. From germline, CDR1 is SQVTM and CDR2 ANQGSEA. For the CDR3, the DNA is TGCAGCGCTAAAAGGACAGGGCCTGCAACTAATGAAAAACTGTTTTTT. Encoded protein: CSAKRTGPATNEKLFF.

The V and J genes are TRBV7-9 and TRBJ1-2; 9 nucleotides line up with TRBD1. The CDR3 is made up of 17 amino acids. From germline, CDR1 is SEHNR and CDR2 FQNEAQ (reference sequence). Germline trimming cut 1 base from V and 4 bases from J; bases unmatched to any gene: 10. CDR3 nucleotide sequence: TGTGCCAGCAGCTTAGTGGGGACAGGGTTTGGGTCCTATGGCTACACCTTC. It specifies CASSLVGTGFGSYGYTF.

V is TRBV18 and J is TRBJ1-1, with D uncertain. The V end was cut by 3 bases, the J end by 10 bases, with 15 bases between. Germline values: CDR1 KGHSH, CDR2 LQKENI. The CDR3 length is 13 residues. The CDR3 loop reads CASSPVSRPGAFF. The CDR3 DNA sequence: TGTGCCAGCTCACCGGTATCGAGGCCGGGAGCTTTCTTT.

This clone was picked up a small number of times. V and J are TRBV4-1 and TRBJ1-2; D might be TRBD1 (5 bases). Germline V gene lookup returns CDR1 MGHRA and CDR2 YSYEKL. This CDR3 has 14 residues. Trimming stripped 0 bases from V and 4 bases from J, with 9 bases between. CDR3 protein: CASSQDQGSYGYTF. CDR3 coding DNA: TGCGCCAGCAGCCAAGATCAGGGATCCTATGGCTACACCTTC.